This is a list of T cell receptor beta chains from one sample in a study of T cells in Graves' hyperthyroidism and ophthalmopathy. Using its own MiXCR run on the multiplex PCR reads, TCRdb lists one record per CDR3 protein. The sample holds under 450,000 distinct CDR3 sequences, roughly 14% seen once. Sequenced sample: blood. These receptors all stem from a man aged 25 to 40 with Graves' hyperthyroidism that later progressed to Graves' ophthalmopathy. Each CDR3 is given with its conserved first and last residue. D genes are given only for firm matches. For some rows the clone size is stated as once, few or many, or as a class when expanded; others skip it.

V gene	D gene	J gene	clone size	CDR3 protein	CDR3 DNA
TRBV15	.	TRBJ2-3	many	CATSSGADGPDTQYF	TGTGCCACCAGCAGTGGGGCCGACGGTCCAGATACGCAGTATTTT
TRBV18	TRBD1	TRBJ1-2	many	CASSTRQGYGYTF	TGTGCCAGCTCAACCAGACAGGGGTATGGCTACACCTTC
TRBV6-1	.	TRBJ1-5	many	CASSLTGRYCQPQHF	TGTGCCAGCAGTCTAACAGGGAGGTATTGTCAGCCCCAGCATTTT
TRBV2	TRBD2	TRBJ2-7	many	CASRRTSLDEQYF	TGTGCCAGCCGAAGGACTAGCCTCGACGAGCAGTACTTC
TRBV6-6	.	TRBJ1-2	few	CASSYSGTRPGYGYTF	TGTGCCAGCAGTTACTCGGGGACAAGGCCAGGCTATGGCTACACCTTC
TRBV9	.	TRBJ2-5	.	CASSDRDTDQETQYF	TGTGCCAGCAGCGACAGGGACACCGACCAAGAGACCCAGTACTTC
TRBV7-9	TRBD2	TRBJ2-1	.	CASSSPAGEHNEQFF	TGTGCCAGCAGCTCCCCAGCGGGGGAGCACAATGAGCAGTTCTTC
TRBV9	.	TRBJ1-2	.	CASGPRGTLEGYTF	TGTGCCAGCGGCCCAAGGGGGACACTGGAGGGCTACACCTTC
TRBV7-9	.	TRBJ2-7	many	CASGEYEQYF	TGTGCCAGCGGAGAGTACGAGCAGTACTTC
TRBV28	.	TRBJ2-7	.	CASRLQGVRYEQYF	TGTGCCAGCAGGTTACAGGGAGTACGGTACGAGCAGTACTTC